Following are 32 T cell receptor beta chains from one sample sequenced in a study of blood T cell repertoires in COVID-19. Data came from immunoSEQ multiplex PCR; TCRdb stores just in-frame clones and leaves some out. The sample consists of about 210,000 clones, 81% of them appearing once. The source material was PBMCs or T cells enriched from blood (not recorded which). The origin of the receptors is a woman aged 50 to 60 with acute COVID-19.

The chain employs TRBV12-3 or TRBV12-4 and TRBJ2-4, with a tentative D call TRBD2 (5 bases). This CDR3 is 12 amino acids long. Trimming shortened V by 3 bases and J by 8 bases, and 8 bases separated the two germline ends. CDR3 sequence (DNA): TGTGCCAGCAGTTTCAGTAGCGACATTCAGTACTTC. Its translation is CASSFSSDIQYF.

The chain combines TRBV19 with TRBJ1-5, with D perhaps matching TRBD1 (6 bases). V lost 4 bases to trimming and J lost 2 bases, with 12 bases between them. The CDR3 runs 15 residues. Germline-derived CDR1 and CDR2 are LNHDA and SQIVND (reference sequence). CDR3 amino acids: CASSTQGTGNQPQHF. CDR3 DNA sequence: TGTGCCAGTAGTACCCAGGGGACGGGCAATCAGCCCCAGCATTTT. Drawing the rest from reference TRBV19 and TRBJ1-5, the complete variable domain is DGGITQSPKYLFRKEGQNVTLSCEQNLNHDAMYWYRQDPGQGLRLIYYSQIVNDFQKGDIAEGYSVSREKKESFPLTVTSAQKNPTAFYLCASSTQGTGNQPQHFGDGTRLSIL.

The genes are TRBV5-6 and TRBJ1-2; no firm D call. The CDR3 consists of 15 residues. V was pared by 4 bases and J by 4 bases, with 17 bases between. The V gene's germline CDR1 is SGHDT and CDR2 YYEEEE. CDR3 loop: CASSAEEMWSYGYTF. The DNA of the CDR3 is TGTGCCAGCAGCGCCGAGGAAATGTGGAGCTATGGCTACACCTTC. The full variable domain, completed using reference TRBV5-6 and TRBJ1-2, is DAGVTQSPTHLIKTRGQQVTLRCSPKSGHDTVSWYQQALGQGPQFIFQYYEEEERQRGNFPDRFSGHQFPNYSSELNVNALLLGDSALYLCASSAEEMWSYGYTFGSGTRLTVV.

The chain links TRBV7-2 to TRBJ2-7; unclear D gene. Per germline, CDR1 SGHTA and CDR2 FQGNSA. CDR3 length equals 13 residues. V lost 3 bases, J lost 2 bases, and 8 bases lay in between. Written as DNA, the CDR3 is TGTGCCAGCAGCTTTGGGCAGACCTACGAGCAGTACTTC. This gives the protein CASSFGQTYEQYF.

The genes are TRBV7-9 and TRBJ2-2; 12 bases fit TRBD1. Germline V CDR1 and CDR2: SEHNR, FQNEAQ (reference sequence). The V and J ends lost 6 bases and 7 bases, in that order; junction bases with no gene match: 9. This CDR3 region has 16 residues. The CDR3 spells CASSSGGQGAIGELFF. In DNA, the CDR3 is TGTGCCAGCAGTTCCGGGGGACAGGGGGCGATCGGGGAGCTGTTTTTT.

The rearrangement uses TRBV10-3 and TRBJ2-5, with a possible D match to TRBD2 (5 bases). This CDR3 contains 13 residues. Germline V gene data show CDR1 as ENHRY and CDR2 as SYGVKD. Trimming cost V 2 bases and J 5 bases, with 9 bases left between them. The CDR3 coding sequence is TGTGCCATCAGTGAGCGGGGTCGGGAGACCCAGTACTTC. The encoded protein is CAISERGRETQYF.

The V and J genes are TRBV4-3 and TRBJ2-1; 13 bases are shared with TRBD2. The CDR3 is 19 amino acids. The germline CDR1 and CDR2 sequences are LGHNA and YSLEER. The V and J ends lost 4 bases and 7 bases, in that order; junction bases with no gene match: 16. The CDR3 coding sequence is TGCGCCAGCAGCCGCGAGACTAGCGGGGGGTCCCGGGGGTTTAATGAGCAGTTCTTC. This sequence encodes CASSRETSGGSRGFNEQFF.

This clone appeared once. The chain employs TRBV5-1 and TRBJ1-1; TRBD1 aligns across 9 bases. The trim removed 6 bases at V and 7 bases at J, leaving 10 bases unmatched. This CDR3 spans 14 amino acids. CDR1 is SGHRS, CDR2 YFSETQ, per germline. The chain's CDR3 is CASNPGQGRGEAFF. The CDR3 nucleotides are TGCGCCAGCAACCCAGGACAGGGGAGAGGTGAAGCTTTCTTT.

The chain joins TRBV5-1 to TRBJ1-3; D is perhaps TRBD1 (5 bases). The ends were cut back, 0 bases at V and 2 bases at J, with 6 bases in the middle. The CDR3 consists of 14 residues. The germline gives CDR1 SGHRS, CDR2 YFSETQ. The CDR3 region has the DNA TGCGCCAGCAGCTTGGCGGGGGCTGGAAACACCATATATTTT. It yields the protein CASSLAGAGNTIYF.

This clone was seen a handful of times. The genes are TRBV6-5 and TRBJ1-2, with a possible D match to TRBD1 (5 bases). Trimming shortened V by 9 bases and J by 4 bases, and 18 bases separated the two germline ends. The CDR3 loop spans 14 amino acids. Germline assignment: CDR1 MNHEY and CDR2 SVGAGI. CDR3 region: CASTLKTELYGYTF. The CDR3 nucleotides read TGTGCCAGTACGTTAAAGACAGAACTCTATGGCTACACCTTC.

The genes are TRBV7-9 and TRBJ2-3; TRBD1 aligns across 7 bases. The germline gives CDR1 SEHNR, CDR2 FQNEAQ (reference sequence). Losses at the gene ends were 5 bases for V and 2 bases for J; bases not matched to a gene: 10. The CDR3 contains 16 residues. CDR3 sequence reads: CASSTGQAQFTDTQYF. The CDR3 DNA reads TGTGCCAGCAGCACAGGACAGGCACAGTTCACAGATACGCAGTATTTT. Full variable domain (remainder filled in from reference TRBV7-9 and TRBJ2-3): DTGVSQNPRHKITKRGQNVTFRCDPISEHNRLYWYRQTLGQGPEFLTYFQNEAQLEKSRLLSDRFSAERPKGSFSTLEIQRTEQGDSAMYLCASSTGQAQFTDTQYFGPGTRLTVL.

This chain connects TRBV18 to TRBJ1-4; TRBD1 might be the D (5 bases). Germline V lookup: CDR1 KGHSH, CDR2 LQKENI. The CDR3 sequence is 11 residues long. V was pared by 2 bases and J by 12 bases, with 7 bases between. CDR3 amino acids: CASSPGQELFF. The CDR3 bases are TGTGCCAGCTCACCAGGACAAGAACTGTTTTTT.

The chain employs TRBV25-1 and TRBJ2-2; D is undetermined. V lost 5 bases to trimming and J lost 2 bases, with 9 bases between them. This CDR3 has 14 amino acids. Germline V gene sequence: CDR1 MGHDK, CDR2 SYGVNS. The CDR3 sequence is CASSPTVNTGELFF. In DNA form, the CDR3 reads TGTGCCAGCAGTCCAACAGTAAACACCGGGGAGCTGTTTTTT.

The CDR3 DNA follows: TGTGCCAGCAAAGGAGGGGGGGAATCTGGGGCCAACGTCCTGACTTTC. Translation: CASKGGGESGANVLTF. V is TRBV25-1 and J is TRBJ2-6; perhaps TRBD2 as D (7 bases). V shed 7 bases and J shed 1 base, with 14 bases lying between them. Germline values: CDR1 MGHDK, CDR2 SYGVNS. The CDR3 has 16 residues. Based on the CDR3 plus reference TRBV25-1 and TRBJ2-6, the full variable domain is EADIYQTPRYLVIGTGKKITLECSQTMGHDKMYWYQQDPGMELHLIHYSYGVNSTEKGDLSSESTVSRIRTEHFPLTLESARPSHTSQYLCASKGGGESGANVLTFGAGSRLTVL.

The chain combines TRBV4-1 with TRBJ2-1; the D is unclear. The CDR3 has 12 residues. CDR1 and CDR2 (germline): MGHRA, YSYEKL. V shed 0 bases and J shed 10 bases, with 7 bases lying between them. The CDR3 protein is CASSQERVEQFF. The CDR3 DNA sequence: TGCGCCAGCAGCCAAGAACGAGTAGAGCAGTTCTTC.

In DNA, the CDR3 is TGTGCCAGCTCACCCGAACCGACAGGGGAAGTTTACTTC. Its protein is CASSPEPTGEVYF. The chain carries TRBV18 and TRBJ2-4; 8 nucleotides align to TRBD1. Germline V lookup: CDR1 KGHSH, CDR2 LQKENI. The CDR3 runs 13 residues. The V and J ends lost 3 bases and 16 bases, in that order; junction bases with no gene match: 11.

This clone was seen a few times. The chain links TRBV19 to TRBJ2-1; 11 bases line up with TRBD2. CDR1 and CDR2 (germline): LNHDA, SQIVND (reference sequence). The CDR3 is 17 residues long. V lost 3 bases, J lost 3 bases, and 7 bases stayed unmatched. For the CDR3, the DNA is TGTGCCAGTAGTATGGGTAGCGGGAGGGTCCTCTACAATGAGCAGTTCTTC. This sequence encodes CASSMGSGRVLYNEQFF.

The V call is TRBV15, the J call TRBJ2-1; 11 nucleotides align to TRBD2. Germline V lookup: CDR1 LNHNV, CDR2 YYDKDF (reference sequence). V gave up 5 bases and J gave up 9 bases; unmatched junction bases: 9. The CDR3 is made up of 15 amino acids. The CDR3 DNA sequence: TGTGCCACCAGCGGGGTAGCGGGGGGGCCCCGTGAGCAGTTCTTC. Amino acid sequence: CATSGVAGGPREQFF.

This chain links TRBV13 with TRBJ2-1; D gene ambiguous. Germline CDR1 PRHDT, CDR2 FYEKMQ (reference sequence). CDR3 size: 13 residues. V was trimmed by 5 bases and J by 6 bases, leaving 11 bases between them. Here the CDR3 reads CASSQYSSNEQFF. The CDR3 DNA reads as TGTGCCAGCAGCCAGTATTCCAGCAATGAGCAGTTCTTC.

J is TRBJ1-3 and V is TRBV6-1; 7 nucleotides align to TRBD1. Per germline, CDR1 MNHNS and CDR2 SASEGT. The CDR3 is made up of 19 amino acids. V shed 0 bases, J shed 5 bases, and the junction held 16 bases outside the gene matches. The CDR3 region is CASSEAGQGGFRKRNTIYF. In nucleotides, the CDR3 is TGTGCCAGCAGTGAAGCCGGGCAGGGGGGATTTAGAAAACGAAACACCATATATTTT.

This chain joins TRBV2 and TRBJ1-2, with TRBD1 identical over 10 bases. V lost 5 bases to trimming and J lost 7 bases; unmatched junction nucleotides: 10. This CDR3 region has 15 residues. Germline V gene sequence: CDR1 SNHLY, CDR2 FYNNEI. CDR3: CASSPRQGATGGYTF. The CDR3 DNA reads TGTGCCAGCAGTCCCCGACAGGGGGCGACAGGTGGCTACACCTTC.

The gene calls are TRBV4-2 and TRBJ2-2, with TRBD2 matching over 8 bases. The CDR3 contains 18 residues. The V and J ends lost 1 base and 8 bases, in that order; junction bases with no gene match: 15. The germline V gene has CDR1 LGHNA and CDR2 YNFKEQ. The CDR3 nucleotides read TGTGCCAGCAGCCAAGGGCGACTGGGAGCGGGAGTTTCTGGGGAGCTGTTTTTT. This gives the protein CASSQGRLGAGVSGELFF.

V is TRBV18 and J is TRBJ1-2; TRBD1 agrees at 7 bases. Germline CDR1 KGHSH, CDR2 LQKENI. The J segment lost 0 bases and the V segment lost 1 base, leaving 2 bases of the junction unmatched. This CDR3 comprises 15 residues. CDR3 in DNA: TGTGCCAGCTCACCACGGGACAGTGCTAACTATGGCTACACCTTC. Translation: CASSPRDSANYGYTF. Complete variable domain (other parts from reference TRBV18 and TRBJ1-2): NAGVMQNPRHLVRRRGQEARLRCSPMKGHSHVYWYRQLPEEGLKFMVYLQKENIIDESGMPKERFSAEFPKEGPSILRIQQVVRGDSAAYFCASSPRDSANYGYTFGSGTRLTVV.

This chain uses TRBV5-1 with TRBJ2-1; a possible D gene is TRBD2 (7 bases). Between the trimmed V and J ends, which lost 4 bases and 1 base, there was a span of 15 bases. The CDR3 spans 16 residues. Germline V gene sequence: CDR1 SGHRS, CDR2 YFSETQ. Written as DNA, the CDR3 is TGCGCCAGCAGCCCCTCTGGGGGGGCGTCCTACAATGAGCAGTTCTTC. Its protein product is CASSPSGGASYNEQFF.

The chain employs TRBV23-1 and TRBJ1-2, with TRBD1 identical over 12 bases. TRBV23-1 is classed as an ORF, of uncertain function. This CDR3 region has 20 residues. With V trimmed by 3 bases and J by 2 bases, 16 bases remained unmatched. CDR3 coding DNA: TGCGCCAGCAGTCACAAAAGAAGCCGGGACAGGGGGCCTTTCAACTATGGCTACACCTTC. It is translated as CASSHKRSRDRGPFNYGYTF.

This clone was seen repeatedly, ten times or more. The chain recombines TRBV7-9 with TRBJ2-3, with TRBD2 matching 8 bases. This CDR3 contains 15 residues. V gave up 3 bases and J gave up 6 bases; unmatched junction bases: 8. CDR1 and CDR2 (germline): SEHNR, FQNEAQ (reference sequence). The DNA for the CDR3 is TGTGCCAGCAGCTTTAGGGGACTAGAGACTGATACGCAGTATTTT. Its protein is CASSFRGLETDTQYF.

CDR3: CASSRDRGPGANVLTF. In nucleotides, the CDR3 is TGTGCCAGCTCCCGGGACAGGGGGCCTGGGGCCAACGTCCTGACTTTC. V and J are TRBV9 and TRBJ2-6; 12 bases are a match to TRBD1. Germline CDR1 reads SGDLS; CDR2 reads YYNGEE. This CDR3 is 16 amino acids long. V shed 7 bases, J shed 2 bases, and the junction held 4 bases outside the gene matches.

This CDR3 reads CASSPPGVETQYF. In DNA, the CDR3 is TGTGCCAGCAGCCCCCCGGGAGTAGAGACCCAGTACTTC. The rearrangement joins TRBV3-1 (or the pseudogene TRBV3-2) to TRBJ2-5; tentative D call: TRBD2 (6 bases). The V gene lost 4 bases and the J gene lost 4 bases, with 10 bases spanning the gap. The CDR3 loop spans 13 amino acids. Germline V gives CDR1 LGHDT, CDR2 YNNKEL (reference sequence).

CDR3 in amino acids: CASSPRYNEQFF. CDR3 nucleotide sequence: TGTGCCAGTAGTCCGCGGTACAATGAGCAGTTCTTC. The rearrangement uses TRBV19 and TRBJ2-1; D is ambiguous. The CDR3 runs to 12 residues. Germline V gene lookup returns CDR1 LNHDA and CDR2 SQIVND (reference sequence). Trimming removed 5 bases at V and 4 bases at J, with 6 bases between.

The chain joins TRBV3-1 (or the pseudogene TRBV3-2) to TRBJ1-5; 10 nucleotides agree with TRBD1. Germline CDR1 reads LGHDT; CDR2 reads YNNKEL (reference sequence). This CDR3 region has 13 residues. The ends lost 3 bases at V and 12 bases at J; junction bases unmatched: 5. The CDR3 loop is CASSQGGQGHQHF. The CDR3 DNA follows: TGTGCCAGCAGCCAGGGGGGACAGGGGCACCAGCATTTT.

CDR3 in amino acids: CASSLEAGGDGYTF. DNA for the CDR3: TGCGCCAGCAGCTTGGAAGCGGGCGGAGATGGCTACACCTTC. The chain employs TRBV5-1 and TRBJ1-2; D remains ambiguous. CDR1 SGHRS and CDR2 YFSETQ come from the germline V gene. V gave up 0 bases and J gave up 6 bases, with 12 bases separating them. The CDR3 sequence is 14 residues long.

The rearrangement joins TRBV28 to TRBJ1-6; TRBD1 aligns across 8 bases. There are 13 residues in the CDR3. Germline values: CDR1 MDHEN, CDR2 SYDVKM. V shed 5 bases and J 10 bases; nucleotides not matched to a gene: 4. In DNA, the CDR3 is TGTGCCAGCAGTCCAGGGGGCTGGTCACCCCTCCACTTT. This encodes CASSPGGWSPLHF. The full variable domain, with the rest looked up from reference TRBV28 and TRBJ1-6, is DVKVTQSSRYLVKRTGEKVFLECVQDMDHENMFWYRQDPGLGLRLIYFSYDVKMKEKGDIPEGYSVSREKKERFSLILESASTNQTSMYLCASSPGGWSPLHFGNGTRLTVT.